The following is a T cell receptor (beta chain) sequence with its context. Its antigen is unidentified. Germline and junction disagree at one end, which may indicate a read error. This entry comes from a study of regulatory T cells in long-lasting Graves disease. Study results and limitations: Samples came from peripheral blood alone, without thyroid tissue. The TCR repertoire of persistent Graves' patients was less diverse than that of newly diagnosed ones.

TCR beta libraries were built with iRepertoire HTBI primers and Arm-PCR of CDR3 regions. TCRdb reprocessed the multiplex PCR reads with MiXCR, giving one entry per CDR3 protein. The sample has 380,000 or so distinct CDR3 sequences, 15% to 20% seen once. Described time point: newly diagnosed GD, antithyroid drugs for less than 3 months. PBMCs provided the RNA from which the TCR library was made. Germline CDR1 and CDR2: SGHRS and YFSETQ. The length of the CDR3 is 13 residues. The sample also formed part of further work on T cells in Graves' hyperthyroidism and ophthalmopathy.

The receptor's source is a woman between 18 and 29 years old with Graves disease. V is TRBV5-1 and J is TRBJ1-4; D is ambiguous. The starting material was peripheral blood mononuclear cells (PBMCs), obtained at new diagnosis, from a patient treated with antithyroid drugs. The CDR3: CASSPAGNEKLFF. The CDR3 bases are TGTGCCAGCAGCCCCGCCGGGAACGAAAAACTGTTTTTT.